This TCR beta chain was captured in a study of human T cells and chemical hapten exposure. In its sample, this clonotype was seen a few times. CDR3 length: 12 amino acids. V lost 6 bases to trimming and J lost 3 bases, with 9 bases between them. In germline, CDR1 is ENHRY, CDR2 SYGVKD. TCRdb ran MiXCR on the RACE reads and lists one entry per CDR3 protein. The profile covers under 450,000 distinct CDR3 sequences, with nearly 5% appearing a single time and under 2.5% taken by the ten largest. Time point of the sample: patch test 1, 2 weeks after DPC sensitization. The treatment denotes: therapeutic diphenylcyclopropenone sensitization with weekly scalp DPC.

This rearrangement joins TRBV10-3 to TRBJ2-7, with D perhaps TRBD1 (5 bases). The clonotype originates from a woman aged 45-65 years with alopecia areata. Some clones in this sample may be carry-over from other donors' samples. The sequences come from whole blood, collected in connection with sensitization to the hapten diphenylcyclopropenone (DPC). The CDR3 DNA follows: TGTGCCATCAGGTCGGACATCTACGAGCAGTACTTC. It codes for CAIRSDIYEQYF.